This TCR beta chain appears in the sequencing data of a study of CD8+CD57+ T cells in acquired aplastic anemia. For the study at large: Mean DNA quantity obtained from sorted CD4+ and CD8+ cells was 3 to 4 ug. The average read count for CD4+ cells in healthy donors was 10 million to 12 million. Regarding the study as a whole: Fewer than 30 CD8+ CDR3 sequences were shared between patients and controls. For CD8+ Simpson's diversity, patients and controls showed no significant difference.

V lost 5 bases and J 15 bases, leaving 28 bases between the germline ends. CDR1 is SGHTA, CDR2 FQGNSA, per germline. This CDR3 comprises 16 residues. A note on this clonotype: Its antigen is as yet unknown.

Profiling of TCR beta VDJ combinations and CDR3 sequences used genomic DNA as template. TCRdb called the reads again in MiXCR, with one record for every CDR3 protein. The sample lists hundreds of thousands of distinct CDR3 sequences; about two thirds were seen once. V gene TRBV7-2 combines with J gene TRBJ1-4; possible D gene TRBD1, 6 bases. The receptor was isolated from a human donor in good health, serving as a control. Material for sequencing was sorted CD4+, CD8+, or CD8+CD57+ T cells (not recorded which) from PBMCs. CDR3 residues: CASSVRTECNEQFLFF. The CDR3 region has the DNA TGTGCCAGCAGCGTGAGGACAGAGTGCAATGAGCAGTTCTTGTTTTTT.